The subject of this entry is one T cell receptor beta chain. What it binds is unknown. A multiplex PCR was run with 60 Vbeta primers and 13 Jbeta primers. Produced via immunoSEQ multiplex PCR; TCRdb's table is partial and in-frame only. In the table there are more than 100,000 clones, 65% to 85% of which are singletons. This entry belongs to a study of cytomegalovirus exposure and HLA in healthy donors. Germline assignment: CDR1 SGHNT and CDR2 YYREEE (reference sequence). This CDR3 is 14 amino acids long. The germline V and J ends were trimmed by 2 bases and 0 bases, with 9 bases remaining between them. Study-level points and caveats: The study recorded 150 to 200 TCR beta chains that were cytomegalovirus-associated. HLA allele associations emerged for about 16,000 TCR beta sequences in a later analysis, at 0.05 false discovery rate. Some public TCRs appeared in many individuals, while most sequences were rare.

Sequenced input: PBMCs. The chain links TRBV5-4 to TRBJ2-7, with D tentatively TRBD2 (5 bases). The sequence was obtained from a man aged 45-65 years in good health and CMV-seronegative. CDR3: CASSFMGVSYEQYF. The DNA for the CDR3 is TGTGCCAGCAGCTTTATGGGAGTCTCCTACGAGCAGTACTTC.